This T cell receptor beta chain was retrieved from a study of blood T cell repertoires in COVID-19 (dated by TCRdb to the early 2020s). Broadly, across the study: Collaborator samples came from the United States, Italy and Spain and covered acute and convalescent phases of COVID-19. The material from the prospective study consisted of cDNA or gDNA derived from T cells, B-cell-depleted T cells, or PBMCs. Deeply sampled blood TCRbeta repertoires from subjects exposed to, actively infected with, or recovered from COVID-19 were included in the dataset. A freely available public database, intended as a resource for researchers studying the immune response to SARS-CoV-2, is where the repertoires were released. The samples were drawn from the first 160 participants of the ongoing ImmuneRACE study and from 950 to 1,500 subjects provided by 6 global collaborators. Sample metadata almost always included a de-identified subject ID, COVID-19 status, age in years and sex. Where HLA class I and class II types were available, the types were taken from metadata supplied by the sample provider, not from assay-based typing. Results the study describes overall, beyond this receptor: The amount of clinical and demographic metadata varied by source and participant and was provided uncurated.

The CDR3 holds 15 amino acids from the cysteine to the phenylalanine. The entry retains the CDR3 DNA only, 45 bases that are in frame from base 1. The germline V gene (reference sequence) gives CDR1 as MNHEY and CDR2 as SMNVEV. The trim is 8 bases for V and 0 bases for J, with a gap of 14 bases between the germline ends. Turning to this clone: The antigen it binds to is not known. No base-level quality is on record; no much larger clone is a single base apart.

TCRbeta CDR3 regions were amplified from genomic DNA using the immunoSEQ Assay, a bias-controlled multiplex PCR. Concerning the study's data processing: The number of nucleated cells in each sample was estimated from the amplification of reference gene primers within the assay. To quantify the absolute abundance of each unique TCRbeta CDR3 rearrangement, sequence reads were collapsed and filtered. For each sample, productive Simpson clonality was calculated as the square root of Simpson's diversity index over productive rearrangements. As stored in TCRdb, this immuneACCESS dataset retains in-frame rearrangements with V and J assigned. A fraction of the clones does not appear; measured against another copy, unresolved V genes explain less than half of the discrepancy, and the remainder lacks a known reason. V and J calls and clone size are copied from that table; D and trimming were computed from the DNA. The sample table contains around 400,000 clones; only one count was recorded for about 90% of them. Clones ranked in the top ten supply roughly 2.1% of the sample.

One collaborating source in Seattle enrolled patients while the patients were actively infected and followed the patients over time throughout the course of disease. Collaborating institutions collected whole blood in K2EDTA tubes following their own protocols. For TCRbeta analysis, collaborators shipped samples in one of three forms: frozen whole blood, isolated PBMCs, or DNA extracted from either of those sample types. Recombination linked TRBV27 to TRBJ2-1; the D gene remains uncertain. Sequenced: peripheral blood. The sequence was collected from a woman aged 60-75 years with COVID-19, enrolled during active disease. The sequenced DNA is TGTGCCAGCTCTCACCGGTCCGGCTCCTACAATGAGCAGTTCTTC. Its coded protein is CASSHRSGSYNEQFF.